A selection of T cell receptor beta chains follows, all from one sample in a study of radiotherapy plus CTLA-4 blockade in lung cancer. Sequencing was performed with immunoSEQ multiplex PCR; in TCRdb, only in-frame clones are kept and a portion is missing. The sample carries 30,000 to 40,000 clones, more than 70% recorded once. Source: peripheral blood, taken from a patient treated with radiotherapy plus ipilimumab. These receptors were taken from a human donor with non-small cell lung cancer whose response to radiotherapy plus ipilimumab could not be evaluated. CDR3s leave out the opening cysteine and the closing phenylalanine or tryptophan.

J gene,V gene,CDR3 protein
TRBJ2-5,TRBV20-1,SAGPGETQY
TRBJ2-7,TRBV5-4,ASSLFQGAREQY
TRBJ1-2,TRBV5-1,ASSLEPGYYGYT
TRBJ2-7,TRBV5-6,ASTLFRGGGYEQY
TRBJ1-2,TRBV7-9,ASAGQPSYGYT
TRBJ2-7,TRBV10-3,AISEAAGGSGEQY
TRBJ1-2,TRBV7-8,ASSAGTGNYGYT
TRBJ2-3,TRBV5-4,ASSLTRVVTDTQY
TRBJ2-7,TRBV5-5,ASSQNQGNYEQY
NA,TRBV28,ASSSPGQVNLGLAWNSYEQY
TRBJ2-4,TRBV6-5,ASKGGSTAKNIQY
TRBJ1-1,TRBV7-2,ASSPVGQGWDTEAF
TRBJ2-1,TRBV5-1,ASSSLAGKNNEQF
TRBJ2-3,TRBV19,ASSVVGGTDTQY
TRBJ1-2,TRBV2,ASSEQGLGGYT
TRBJ2-5,TRBV5-4,ANSLGSKGETQY
TRBJ2-3,TRBV5-1,ASSYSGSKADTQY
TRBJ1-1,TRBV18,ASSPPSGFGTEAF
TRBJ1-4,TRBV5-4,ASSRRIGDRATNEKLF
TRBJ2-3,TRBV6-4,ASSVGGLAHADTQY
TRBJ1-2,TRBV5-4,ASSEGGGSYGYT
TRBJ2-1,TRBV7-7,ASSSGQGNEQF
TRBJ2-7,TRBV5-1,ASSKGGGSYEQY
TRBJ2-7,TRBV6-1,ASRLATPYEQY
TRBJ2-7,TRBV4-2,ASSQTTGSTYEQY
TRBJ2-7,TRBV6-4,ASSNVLAGAYEQY
TRBJ1-4,TRBV6-5,ASSPYATNEKLF
TRBJ2-3,TRBV15,ATSRGDSGRSTDTQY
TRBJ2-4,TRBV19,ASSIAASSETKNIQY
TRBJ2-2,TRBV5-1,ASSQQGAGTGELF
TRBJ1-3,TRBV9,ASSVDIRTGNTIY
TRBJ2-7,TRBV6-5,ASSKRVGSYEQY
TRBJ2-7,TRBV14,ASSQEGLSEQY
TRBJ1-4,TRBV28,ASSPGRGTEKLF
TRBJ1-1,TRBV6-5,ATRDSANTEAF
TRBJ1-6,TRBV6-5,ASYPGPGSPLH